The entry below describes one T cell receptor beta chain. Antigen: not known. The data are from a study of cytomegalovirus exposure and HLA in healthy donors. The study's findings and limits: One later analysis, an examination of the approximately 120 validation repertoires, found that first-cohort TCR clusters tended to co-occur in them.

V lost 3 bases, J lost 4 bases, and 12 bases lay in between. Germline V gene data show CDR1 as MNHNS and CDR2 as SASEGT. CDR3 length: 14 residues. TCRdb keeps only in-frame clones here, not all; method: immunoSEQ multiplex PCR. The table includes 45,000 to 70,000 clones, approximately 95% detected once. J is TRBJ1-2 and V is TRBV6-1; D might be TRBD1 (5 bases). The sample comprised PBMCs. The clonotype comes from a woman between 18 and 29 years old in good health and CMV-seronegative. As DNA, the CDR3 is TGTGCCAGCAGTGATGGGGGGTCGGTCTATGGCTACACCTTC. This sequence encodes CASSDGGSVYGYTF.